These 12 T cell receptor beta chains were sequenced from one sample in a study of blood T cell repertoires in COVID-19. TCRdb's table, derived via immunoSEQ multiplex PCR, lists solely in-frame clones and lacks some. The sample includes about 200,000 clones, roughly 89% of them seen just once. Material: PBMCs or T cells enriched from blood (not recorded which). The receptors stem from a woman aged 25 to 39 with acute COVID-19.

The chain uses TRBV10-1 and TRBJ2-7; D might be TRBD1 (5 bases). The CDR3 sequence is 13 residues long. Trimming took off 2 bases at V and 4 bases at J, with 9 bases between the two ends. CDR1 and CDR2 (germline): WNHNN, SYGVQD (reference sequence). Written as DNA, the CDR3 is TGCGCCAGCAGTGAGAGGGGAATATACGAGCAGTACTTC. As protein: CASSERGIYEQYF.

The V gene is TRBV12-5, the J gene TRBJ2-2; possible D gene TRBD1, 6 bases. The V gene lost 0 bases and the J gene lost 5 bases, with 10 bases spanning the gap. CDR1 is LGHNT, CDR2 FRNRAP, per germline. The CDR3 extends over 15 amino acids. Here the CDR3 reads CASGLVLRGTGELFF. CDR3 bases: TGTGCTAGTGGTTTGGTACTGAGGGGGACCGGGGAGCTGTTTTTT.

The V call is TRBV6-1, the J call TRBJ2-1; 11 bases match TRBD2. V lost 4 bases to trimming and J lost 3 bases; unmatched junction nucleotides: 5. The CDR3 is 16 amino acids. Germline CDR1 MNHNS, CDR2 SASEGT. For the CDR3, the DNA is TGTGCCAGCAGTGTGTTAGCGGGGGGGATCTACAATGAGCAGTTCTTC. Its translation is CASSVLAGGIYNEQFF.

The CDR3 sequence is CASSLSGGARNEQFF. CDR3 sequence (DNA): TGTGCCAGCAGCTTATCAGGGGGCGCCCGGAATGAGCAGTTCTTC. The gene calls are TRBV11-2 and TRBJ2-1; TRBD1 matches at 8 bases. The CDR3 has 15 amino acids. Germline V gene data show CDR1 as SGHAT and CDR2 as FQNNGV. V was clipped by 2 bases and J by 7 bases; unmatched bases: 7.

Of note for this clone: The sample holds other DNA sequences that translate to the same CDR3. V gene TRBV4-3 combines with J gene TRBJ2-1; maybe TRBD1 (5 bases). Trimming left V 0 bases short and J 0 bases short, with 9 bases between. The CDR3 consists of 16 residues. The germline gives CDR1 LGHNA, CDR2 YSLEER. The CDR3 is CASSQDRASSYNEQFF. The CDR3 DNA reads as TGCGCCAGCAGCCAAGACAGGGCAAGCTCCTACAATGAGCAGTTCTTC.

The gene calls are TRBV19 and TRBJ2-3; 7 bases are a match to TRBD2. Germline V gene lookup returns CDR1 LNHDA and CDR2 SQIVND (reference sequence). J was trimmed by 2 bases and V by 4 bases; bases with no gene match: 6. The CDR3 runs to 15 residues. The CDR3 is CASSKGLILTDTQYF. DNA for the CDR3: TGTGCCAGTAGTAAGGGACTAATCCTCACAGATACGCAGTATTTT.

This clone was seen a handful of times. The chain joins TRBV4-2 to TRBJ1-2; D is unresolved. CDR3 length: 12 amino acids. Germline CDR1 and CDR2: LGHNA and YNFKEQ. The V gene lost 2 bases and the J gene lost 8 bases, with 9 bases spanning the gap. CDR3 in DNA: TGTGCCAGCAGCCAAAATCGGTACGGCTACACCTTC. The encoded protein is CASSQNRYGYTF.

The chain combines TRBV12-3 or TRBV12-4 with TRBJ1-1; D is uncertain. Trimming took 6 bases from V and 5 from J, leaving 10 bases between them. This CDR3 has 12 amino acids. The CDR3 DNA follows: TGTGCCAGCAGCCCGGGTTGGACTGAAGCTTTCTTT. This sequence encodes CASSPGWTEAFF.

This sequence joins TRBV2 and TRBJ1-2; 11 nucleotides line up with TRBD1. Germline assignment: CDR1 SNHLY and CDR2 FYNNEI. The length of the CDR3 is 14 residues. V lost 5 bases, J lost 6 bases, and 5 bases stayed unmatched. For the CDR3, the DNA is TGTGCCAGCAGTCGGACAGGGGGCTTAGATGGCTACACCTTC. This translates into CASSRTGGLDGYTF.

This chain joins TRBV5-1 and TRBJ2-5; maybe TRBD2 (6 bases). V was pared by 2 bases and J by 5 bases, with 19 bases between. The CDR3 is 16 amino acids. CDR1 and CDR2 (germline): SGHRS, YFSETQ. CDR3 residues: CASSFRLGSEMETQYF. The CDR3 DNA is TGCGCCAGCAGCTTCCGCCTCGGGAGTGAGATGGAGACCCAGTACTTC. Based on the CDR3 plus reference TRBV5-1 and TRBJ2-5, the full variable domain is KAGVTQTPRYLIKTRGQQVTLSCSPISGHRSVSWYQQTPGQGLQFLFEYFSETQRNKGNFPGRFSGRQFSNSRSEMNVSTLELGDSALYLCASSFRLGSEMETQYFGPGTRLLVL.

The chain employs TRBV19 and TRBJ1-4; 9 bases fit TRBD1. The CDR3 totals 16 residues. The J segment lost 8 bases and the V segment lost 9 bases, leaving 16 bases of the junction unmatched. From germline, CDR1 is LNHDA and CDR2 SQIVND (reference sequence). Written as DNA, the CDR3 is TGTGCCAGCGAGAGGAAACCCACAGGGGGCCAAGAAAAACTGTTTTTT. Its translation is CASERKPTGGQEKLFF.

This chain uses TRBV11-2 with TRBJ1-3; D is possibly TRBD1 (5 bases). V was clipped by 1 base and J by 3 bases, with 16 bases between them. Germline V CDR1 and CDR2: SGHAT, FQNNGV. The CDR3 runs 17 residues. CDR3 residues: CASSLVVGGYYGNTIYF. The CDR3 coding sequence is TGTGCCAGCAGCTTAGTGGTCGGGGGGTACTATGGAAACACCATATATTTT.